This TCR beta chain comes out of a study of beta chain features in type 1 diabetes. Expressed TCRB transcripts got sequenced, as all isolated RNA was reverse transcribed. The protocol was immunoSEQ multiplex PCR, while the TCRdb copy is restricted to in-frame clones and leaves out a portion. The data show roughly 140,000 clones, 11% seen once. Trimming left V 5 bases short and J 0 bases short, with 11 bases between. CDR1 is MNHEY and CDR2 is SVGAGI in the germline V gene. This CDR3 contains 15 residues. Blood was drawn once from each donor into heparinised tubes. The draws averaged roughly 120 mL. A CD45RO/CCR7/CD25/CD127/CD95/CD27 panel sorted naive, central memory, regulatory and stem cell-like memory CD4+ cells. The authors obtained over 95% purity in all sorted populations. This clone was seen more than once but under ten times. Its antigen is currently unknown. General observations from the study: It was possible that PCR favored shorter templates, equally so in patients and controls.

The clonotype originates from a man aged 18-30 years in good health. The chain joins TRBV6-5 to TRBJ1-3; D possibly corresponds to TRBD1 (6 bases). Input material: central memory CD4+ T cells from blood. CDR3 sequence reads: CASSRSGDSGNTIYF. The CDR3 coding sequence is TGTGCCAGCAGTCGGTCAGGGGACTCTGGAAACACCATATATTTT.